Listed here are 29 T cell receptor beta chains from one sample, sequenced in a study of regulatory T cells in long-lasting Graves disease. Time point of the sample: newly diagnosed GD, antithyroid drugs for less than 3 months. Making the TCR library involved RNA that had been extracted from PBMCs. Arm-PCR of CDR3 regions and iRepertoire HTBI primers were used to build TCR beta libraries. From the multiplex PCR reads, TCRdb called clonotypes with MiXCR, one entry per CDR3 protein. The top ten hold roughly a fifth of the sample, which has about 350,000 distinct CDR3 sequences, about 16% seen once. The sample was also linked to a second study, of T cells in Graves' hyperthyroidism and ophthalmopathy.

The source was peripheral blood mononuclear cells (PBMCs), collected at new diagnosis, from a patient treated with antithyroid drugs. These receptors came from a woman aged 18-29 years with Graves disease.

This CDR3 reads CASSLNGGELFF. In DNA form, the CDR3 reads TGCGCCAGCAGCTTGAACGGCGGGGAGCTGTTTTTT. The chain employs TRBV5-1 and TRBJ2-2; unclear D gene. Germline lookup yields CDR1 SGHRS and CDR2 YFSETQ. V shed 1 base and J shed 7 bases, with 5 bases lying between them. This CDR3 has 12 residues.

The chain recombines TRBV7-6 with TRBJ2-3; TRBD2 matches 9 bases. Germline CDR1 SGHVS, CDR2 FNYEAQ. The CDR3 is 16 residues long. Unmatched junction bases numbered 3, after V lost 1 base and J lost 1 base. The CDR3 loop reads CASSLGQRGGTDTQYF. Here the CDR3 DNA reads TGTGCCAGCAGCTTAGGACAGCGGGGGGGCACAGATACGCAGTATTTT.

This clonotype was seen ten or more times. The gene calls are TRBV20-1 and TRBJ1-2; the match to TRBD1 covers 7 bases. The CDR3 runs to 13 residues. CDR1 and CDR2 (germline): DFQATT, SNEGSKA (reference sequence). Trimming at V came to 1 base and at J to 7 bases, leaving 6 bases not matched to a gene. The CDR3 here is CSARGDRESGYTF. The CDR3 region has the DNA TGCAGTGCTAGAGGAGACAGGGAAAGTGGCTACACCTTC.

This clonotype was seen ten or more times. The rearrangement links TRBV6-1 to TRBJ1-5, with 9 bases that match TRBD1. The CDR3 is made up of 15 amino acids. V shed 6 bases and J 1 base; nucleotides not matched to a gene: 4. CDR1 MNHNS and CDR2 SASEGT come from the germline V gene. CDR3 sequence: CASSSGQGSNQPQHF. CDR3 coding DNA: TGTGCCAGCAGCTCCGGACAGGGGAGCAATCAGCCCCAGCATTTT.

This clonotype was observed a single time. This sequence joins TRBV24-1 and TRBJ2-2; 8 nucleotides agree with TRBD1. CDR1 is KGHDR and CDR2 is SFDVKD in the germline V gene. This CDR3 is built from 15 residues. With V trimmed by 7 bases and J by 2 bases, 5 bases remained unmatched. The CDR3: CATSDRGGNTGELFF. The CDR3 bases are TGTGCCACCAGCGACAGGGGCGGAAACACCGGGGAGCTGTTTTTT.

This clonotype was picked up a small number of times. The chain uses TRBV5-1 and TRBJ1-4, with D maybe TRBD1 (6 bases). Germline V gives CDR1 SGHRS, CDR2 YFSETQ. The CDR3 covers 15 residues. Deletions cut 0 bases from V and 8 bases from J, with 14 bases between. The CDR3, as DNA: TGCGCCAGCAGCTTGGCCCAGGGGCTTGGAGAAAAACTGTTTTTT. Amino acid sequence: CASSLAQGLGEKLFF.

At least ten counts were recorded for this clonotype. The chain uses TRBV28 and TRBJ2-7, with unresolved D. Germline loops: CDR1 MDHEN, CDR2 SYDVKM. The V gene lost 2 bases and the J gene lost 7 bases, with 12 bases spanning the gap. The CDR3 contains 13 residues. The CDR3 region has the DNA TGTGCCAGCAGTTTACCCTCCCCCCGGGAGCAGTACTTC. Its protein is CASSLPSPREQYF.

This clonotype was detected ten times or more. The J gene is TRBJ2-4, the V gene TRBV20-1; weak D call: TRBD1 (5 bases). The CDR3 extends over 11 amino acids. The germline CDR1 and CDR2 sequences are DFQATT and SNEGSKA (reference sequence). Trimming stripped 0 bases from V and 14 bases from J, with 11 bases between. CDR3 loop: CSARDTAREYF. The CDR3 DNA reads as TGCAGTGCTAGAGATACGGCCAGGGAGTACTTC.

This clonotype was recorded many times. The genes are TRBV3-1 and TRBJ1-2, with TRBD1 matching 8 bases. The V gene's germline CDR1 is LGHDT and CDR2 YNNKEL (reference sequence). The CDR3 has 15 amino acids. V trimming: 2 bases; J trimming: 5 bases; junction bases outside the gene matches: 7. CDR3 DNA sequence: TGTGCCAGCAGCCAAACCCGCGGACAGGGATATGGCTACACCTTC. Residues: CASSQTRGQGYGYTF.

This clonotype has just a few counts. J is TRBJ1-4 and V is TRBV6-1; D is ambiguous. Germline assignment: CDR1 MNHNS and CDR2 SASEGT. The CDR3 covers 12 residues. The ends were cut back, 2 bases at V and 7 bases at J, with 5 bases in the middle. Here the CDR3 reads CASSEFVEKLFF. The CDR3 DNA reads as TGTGCCAGCAGTGAATTCGTTGAAAAACTGTTTTTT.

Ten or more counts support this clonotype. The chain has TRBV28 and TRBJ1-2, with D unresolved. Germline V gene lookup returns CDR1 MDHEN and CDR2 SYDVKM. The CDR3 has 13 amino acids. V was shortened by 5 bases and J by 3 bases, with 10 bases between the two germline ends. In nucleotides, the CDR3 is TGTGCCAGCAGTAAACAGCTGTACTATGGCTACACCTTC. Its translation is CASSKQLYYGYTF.

This clonotype occurred many times. The chain employs TRBV2 and TRBJ1-3; the D is unclear. V was cut by 2 bases and J by 6 bases, with 11 bases left in between. This CDR3 spans 14 amino acids. Germline V gene data show CDR1 as SNHLY and CDR2 as FYNNEI. This CDR3 reads CASSEPAGENTIYF. CDR3 sequence (DNA): TGTGCCAGCAGTGAACCGGCAGGAGAAAACACCATATATTTT.

Ten or more counts support this clonotype. CDR3 DNA sequence: TGTGCCAGCAGTTTATCCCCAGGGGGCGGCCGAGCTTTCTTT. Translated: CASSLSPGGGRAFF. This sequence joins TRBV28 and TRBJ1-1; 8 positions match TRBD1. V lost 1 base and J lost 10; bases outside the gene matches: 8. The germline V gene has CDR1 MDHEN and CDR2 SYDVKM. The CDR3 runs 14 residues.

This clonotype was detected a few times. With a much larger clone just one base away, this may be a read error. The CDR3 DNA follows: TGTGCCAGCACCGCGGGATCTACCTCCTACAATGAGCAGTTCTTC. It yields the protein CASTAGSTSYNEQFF. V usage is TRBV28 and J usage is TRBJ2-1; perhaps TRBD2 as D (6 bases). This CDR3 is 15 amino acids long. Trimming cost V 7 bases and J 0 bases, with 13 bases left between them. Germline V gives CDR1 MDHEN, CDR2 SYDVKM.

This clonotype was counted at least ten times. CDR3: CAISGQGANTGELFF. The CDR3 DNA reads as TGTGCCATCAGCGGACAGGGGGCGAACACCGGGGAGCTGTTTTTT. V is TRBV10-3 and J is TRBJ2-2; TRBD1 matches 10 bases. The CDR3 covers 15 residues. Trimming at V came to 6 bases and at J to 0 bases, leaving 1 base not matched to a gene. The germline gives CDR1 ENHRY, CDR2 SYGVKD.

This clonotype has ten or more counts. The CDR3 is CASSDGSRVSNQPQHF. CDR3 DNA: TGTGCCAGCAGTGATGGTAGCAGGGTTAGCAATCAGCCCCAGCATTTT. The chain couples TRBV6-1 to TRBJ1-5, with a tentative D call TRBD1 (5 bases). V dropped 3 bases and J dropped 0 bases, with 12 bases sitting between them. The CDR3 contains 16 residues. CDR1 and CDR2 from the germline V gene are MNHNS and SASEGT.

Ten or more counts support this clonotype. Germline is not matched at one junction end, which may reflect a read error. This rearrangement joins TRBV6-1 to TRBJ2-1; 13 positions match TRBD2. This CDR3 has 12 residues. Germline V gives CDR1 MNHNS, CDR2 SASEGT. The DNA for the CDR3 is TGTGCCACCGGGACTAGCGGGAATGGGCAGTTCTTC. This sequence encodes CATGTSGNGQFF.

Points on this clonotype: The junction shows a germline mismatch at one end, possibly a read error. The chain employs TRBV12-3 or TRBV12-4 and TRBJ2-1, with TRBD1 as a possible D gene (5 bases). The CDR3 runs to 15 residues. The CDR3 DNA follows: TGTGCCAGCAGTTCCCGACAGCCTTCGGACAATGAGCAGCTCTTC. This gives the protein CASSSRQPSDNEQLF.

The rearrangement uses TRBV20-1 and TRBJ2-4; 7 bases align to TRBD1. Trimming removed 0 bases from V and 4 bases from J; junction bases left unmatched: 6. The CDR3 runs to 15 residues. Germline V gene lookup returns CDR1 DFQATT and CDR2 SNEGSKA (reference sequence). Written as DNA, the CDR3 is TGCAGTGCTAGAGATGTAGGACAGGCTAAAAACATTCAGTACTTC. Translation gives CSARDVGQAKNIQYF.

This clonotype was counted many times. A read error may account for a junction end that differs from germline. The chain joins TRBV30 to TRBJ2-5; a possible D gene is TRBD1 (6 bases). The CDR3 loop spans 14 amino acids. CDR1 is GTSNPN, CDR2 SVGIG, per germline (reference sequence). This CDR3 reads CAWSDWTDQKTQYF. CDR3 nucleotide sequence: TGTGCCTGGAGTGACTGGACAGACCAAAAGACCCAGTACTTC.

A word on this clonotype: One junction end disagrees with the germline gene, perhaps due to a read error. The V gene is TRBV28, the J gene TRBJ1-5; a weak D match, TRBD1 (6 bases). Germline V gene lookup returns CDR1 MDHEN and CDR2 SYDVKM. The CDR3 loop spans 14 amino acids. CDR3: CTSSLGGSNQPQHF. The CDR3, as DNA: TGTACCAGCAGTTTAGGGGGGAGCAATCAGCCCCAGCATTTT.

This clonotype was detected a few times. A much more abundant neighbour one base away suggests this may be a read error. CDR3 residues: CSARDESGGGNEQFF. The CDR3 nucleotides are TGCAGTGCTAGAGATGAAAGCGGGGGGGGCAATGAGCAGTTCTTC. This chain uses TRBV20-1 with TRBJ2-1; 10 bases fit TRBD2. The CDR3 extends over 15 amino acids. The germline V gene has CDR1 DFQATT and CDR2 SNEGSKA (reference sequence). V dropped 0 bases and J dropped 6; count of bases not matched to a gene: 5.

In this sample, this clonotype turned up a few times. J is TRBJ2-1 and V is TRBV5-8, with no clear D. Germline V gives CDR1 SGHTS, CDR2 YDEGEE. This CDR3 contains 11 residues. Trimming cost V 3 bases and J 12 bases, with 10 bases left between them. The CDR3 reads CASSSQAAQFF. The DNA for the CDR3 is TGTGCCAGCAGCTCCCAGGCGGCGCAGTTCTTC.

Ten or more counts support this clonotype. The V and J genes are TRBV2 and TRBJ2-5; TRBD1 matches 8 bases. V lost 6 bases, J lost 7 bases, and 13 bases stayed unmatched. This CDR3 spans 15 amino acids. Germline loops: CDR1 SNHLY, CDR2 FYNNEI. DNA for the CDR3: TGTGCCAGCAGCCGATGGACAGGGTCAGAGGGGACCCAGTACTTC. As protein: CASSRWTGSEGTQYF.

The chain links TRBV5-1 to TRBJ2-1, with D perhaps TRBD2 (7 bases). V shed 3 bases and J shed 0 bases, with 19 bases lying between them. The CDR3 totals 18 residues. The germline gives CDR1 SGHRS, CDR2 YFSETQ. DNA for the CDR3: TGCGCCAGCAGCTGGGGGGGCGGGGCGGTAAGCTCCTACAATGAGCAGTTCTTC. It yields the protein CASSWGGGAVSSYNEQFF. The entire variable domain, with the rest obtained from reference TRBV5-1 and TRBJ2-1, is as follows: KAGVTQTPRYLIKTRGQQVTLSCSPISGHRSVSWYQQTPGQGLQFLFEYFSETQRNKGNFPGRFSGRQFSNSRSEMNVSTLELGDSALYLCASSWGGGAVSSYNEQFFGPGTRLTVL.

The chain has TRBV11-3 and TRBJ1-1; D is ambiguous. The CDR3 runs to 15 residues. The V and J ends lost 0 bases and 1 base respectively, with 9 bases between them. Germline V gene data show CDR1 as SGHNT and CDR2 as YENEEA. In DNA form, the CDR3 reads TGTGCCAGCAGCTTAGACGGACGGACGAACACTGAAGCTTTCTTT. Translation: CASSLDGRTNTEAFF.

This clonotype showed up many times. The CDR3 loop is CASSQLHTSTGEAFF. CDR3 nucleotides: TGTGCCAGCAGCCAACTCCATACGAGTACAGGTGAAGCTTTCTTT. V usage is TRBV3-1 and J usage is TRBJ1-1; a weak D match, TRBD1 (5 bases). Germline values: CDR1 LGHDT, CDR2 YNNKEL (reference sequence). CDR3 length: 15 amino acids. Trimming took off 2 bases at V and 7 bases at J, with 17 bases between the two ends.

This clonotype was observed many times. J is TRBJ1-2 and V is TRBV3-1; 7 nucleotides line up with TRBD1. With 1 base clipped from V and 2 bases from J, the junction kept 7 bases outside the gene matches. The CDR3 contains 16 residues. Germline lookup yields CDR1 LGHDT and CDR2 YNNKEL (reference sequence). CDR3 amino acids: CASSQGGTAKNYGYTF. DNA for the CDR3: TGTGCCAGCAGCCAAGGGGGGACAGCGAAGAACTATGGCTACACCTTC.

This clonotype has a count of ten or more. A read error may produce the germline difference seen at one junction end. The CDR3 coding sequence is TGTGCCAGCAGCCAAGATCGTCCCGTGCCGGAGACCCAGTACTTC. Amino acid sequence: CASSQDRPVPETQYF. The gene calls are TRBV4-1 and TRBJ2-5; D is unclear. The germline CDR1 and CDR2 sequences are MGHRA and YSYEKL. The CDR3 contains 15 residues.